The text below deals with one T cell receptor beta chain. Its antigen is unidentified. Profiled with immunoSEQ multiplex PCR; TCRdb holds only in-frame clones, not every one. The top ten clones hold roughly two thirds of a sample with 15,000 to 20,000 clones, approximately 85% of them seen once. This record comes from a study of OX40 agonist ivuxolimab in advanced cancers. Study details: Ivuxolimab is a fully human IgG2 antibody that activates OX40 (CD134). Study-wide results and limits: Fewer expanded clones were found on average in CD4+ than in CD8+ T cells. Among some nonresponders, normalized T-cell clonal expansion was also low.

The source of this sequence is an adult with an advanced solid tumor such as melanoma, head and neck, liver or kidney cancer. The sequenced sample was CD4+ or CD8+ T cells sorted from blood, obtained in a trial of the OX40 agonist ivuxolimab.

Here the CDR3 reads CASSPGRFDGYTF. The CDR3 DNA reads TGTGCCAGCAGCCCCGGACGGTTCGATGGCTACACCTTC. The chain links TRBV21-1 to TRBJ1-2. TRBV21-1 counts as a pseudogene. The length of the CDR3 is 13 residues.